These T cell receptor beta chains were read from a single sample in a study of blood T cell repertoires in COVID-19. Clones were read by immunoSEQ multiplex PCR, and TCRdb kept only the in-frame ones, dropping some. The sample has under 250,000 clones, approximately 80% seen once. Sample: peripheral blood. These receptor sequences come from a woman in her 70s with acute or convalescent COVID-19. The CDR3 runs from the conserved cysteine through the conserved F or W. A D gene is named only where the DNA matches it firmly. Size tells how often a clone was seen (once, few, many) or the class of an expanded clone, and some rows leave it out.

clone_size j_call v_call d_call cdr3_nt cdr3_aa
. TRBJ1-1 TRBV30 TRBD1 TGTGCCTGGAGAAAAGGGACAGCGAACACTGAAGCTTTCTTT CAWRKGTANTEAFF
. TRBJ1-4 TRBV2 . TGTGCCAGCGGCTCTTTGACAGGCCGCGGGGAAAAACTGTTTTTT CASGSLTGRGEKLFF
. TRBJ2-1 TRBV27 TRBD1 TGTGCCAGCAGGAAAACTACTAGGACAGGGACTGATTACAATGAGCAGTTCTTC CASRKTTRTGTDYNEQFF
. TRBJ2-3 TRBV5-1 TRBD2 TGCGCCAGCAGCTTGCCCCTAACTAGCGGGGGGTTCACAGATACGCAGTATTTT CASSLPLTSGGFTDTQYF
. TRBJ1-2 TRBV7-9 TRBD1 TGTGCCAGCAGCTTGTCCGGGACAGGGGGCTATGGCTACACCTTC CASSLSGTGGYGYTF
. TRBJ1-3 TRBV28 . TGTGCCAGCACTTTATTCACAGGATCTGGAAACACCATATATTTT CASTLFTGSGNTIYF
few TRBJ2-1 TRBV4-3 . TGCGCCAGCAGCCAAGACCCCCGCGAGTACAATGAGCAGTTCTTC CASSQDPREYNEQFF
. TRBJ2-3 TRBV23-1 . TGCGCCAGCAGTCAATCCAGGGGAGACAGGCCCACAGATACGCAGTATTTT CASSQSRGDRPTDTQYF
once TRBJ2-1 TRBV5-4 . TGTGCCAGCAGCCTGGGGCCAGGGTCCTACAATGAGCAGTTCTTC CASSLGPGSYNEQFF
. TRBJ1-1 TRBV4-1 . TGCGCCAGCAGTCCTTTAATTGGACAGCGGGGGAACACTGAAGCTTTCTTT CASSPLIGQRGNTEAFF
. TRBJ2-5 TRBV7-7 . TGTGCTAGCAGCACCGGCAGGGGTTCCCAAGAGACCCAGTACTTC CASSTGRGSQETQYF
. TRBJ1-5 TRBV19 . TGTGCCAGTAGCCTCCGGGACAACTATAGCAATCAGCCCCAGCATTTT CASSLRDNYSNQPQHF
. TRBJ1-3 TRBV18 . TGTGCCAGCTCACCACCCAATAGAGAGATCTCTGGAAACACCATATATTTT CASSPPNREISGNTIYF
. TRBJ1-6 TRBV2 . TGTGCCAGCAGTGGAGTGGCAGGGGCCTATAATTCACCCCTCCACTTT CASSGVAGAYNSPLHF
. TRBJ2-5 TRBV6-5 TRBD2 TGTGCCAGCAGTTACTCTCTAGCGGGGGGATTGGGGACCCAGTACTTC CASSYSLAGGLGTQYF
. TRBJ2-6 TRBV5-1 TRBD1 TGCGCCAGCAGCTTAGAACAGGGGACAGGGGCCAACGTCCTGACTTTC CASSLEQGTGANVLTF
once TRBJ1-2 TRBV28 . TGTGCCAGCAGTTTAGGGGCGGGGAACTATGGCTACACCTTC CASSLGAGNYGYTF
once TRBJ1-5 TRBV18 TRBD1 TGTGCCAGCTCACCGCGGACAGGGTTCAATCAGCCCCAGCATTTT CASSPRTGFNQPQHF
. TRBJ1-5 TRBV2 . TGTGCCAGCTCGAACAGGGTAGGCCAGCCCCAGCATTTT CASSNRVGQPQHF
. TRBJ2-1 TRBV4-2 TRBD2 TGTGCCAGCTCCTCACCGTCCGGCGGGGGGGCCAGGAATGAGCAGTTCTTC CASSSPSGGGARNEQFF
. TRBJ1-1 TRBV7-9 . TGTGCCAGCAGCCACCCTCCACAGAACACTGAAGCTTTCTTT CASSHPPQNTEAFF
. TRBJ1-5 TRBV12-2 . TGTGCAAGTCGCTCTAGTCAGCCCCAGCATTTT CASRSSQPQHF
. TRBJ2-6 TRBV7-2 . TGTGCCAGCAGCTTCATGGGGGCCAACGTCCTGACTTTC CASSFMGANVLTF
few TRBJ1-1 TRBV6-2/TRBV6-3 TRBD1 TGTGCCAGCAGCCAGGGACAGGGAAGATTGAACACTGAAGCTTTCTTT CASSQGQGRLNTEAFF
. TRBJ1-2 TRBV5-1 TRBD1 TGCGCCAGCAGCGAGGACAGGGGCTATGGCTACACCTTC CASSEDRGYGYTF
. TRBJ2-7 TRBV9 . TGTGCCAGCAGCGTTTCACAGGGATTCTCCTACGAGCAGTACTTC CASSVSQGFSYEQYF
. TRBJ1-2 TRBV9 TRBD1 TGTGCCAGCAGCGTAGATCTGACAGGGGGTGGCTATGGCTACACCTTC CASSVDLTGGGYGYTF
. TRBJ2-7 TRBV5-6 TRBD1 TGTGCCAGCAGCTTGCATGGACAGGGGGCCTACGAGCAGTACTTC CASSLHGQGAYEQYF
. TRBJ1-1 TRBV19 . TGTGCCAGTAGTAGCACAGGGTTATACACTGAAGCTTTCTTT CASSSTGLYTEAFF
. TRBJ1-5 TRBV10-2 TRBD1 TGCGCCAGCAGACCTGACAGGGGGCTACAGCCCCAGCATTTT CASRPDRGLQPQHF
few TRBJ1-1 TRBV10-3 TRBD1 TGTGCCATCAGTGGGCAGGGGGCCCGGGAAGCTTTCTTT CAISGQGAREAFF
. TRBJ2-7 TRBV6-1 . TGTGCCAGCAGTGAAGTAAGAACAGGCGGCTCCTACGAGCAGTACTTC CASSEVRTGGSYEQYF
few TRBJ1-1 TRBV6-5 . TGTGCCAGCAGTTACTCAAGAGGGGGGAACACTGAAGCTTTCTTT CASSYSRGGNTEAFF
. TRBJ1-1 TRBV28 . TGTGCCAGCAGTTTATATAACCAAGCGGTGAACACTGAAGCTTTCTTT CASSLYNQAVNTEAFF
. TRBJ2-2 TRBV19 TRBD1 TGTGCCAGTAGTATAGGACAGGGGACTAACACCGGGGAGCTGTTTTTT CASSIGQGTNTGELFF
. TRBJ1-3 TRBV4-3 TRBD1 TGCGCCAGCAGCCAAGGAGTCGGACAGGGTACTGGAAACACCATATATTTT CASSQGVGQGTGNTIYF
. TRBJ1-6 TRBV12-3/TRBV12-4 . TGTGCCAGCAGTTTAGACAGTTATTCACCCCTCCACTTT CASSLDSYSPLHF
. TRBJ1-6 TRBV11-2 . TGTGCCAGCAGCTTAGTTGGGCGGGGAATTCACCCCCTCCACTTT CASSLVGRGIHPLHF
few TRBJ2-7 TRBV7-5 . TGTGCCAGAAGCCATTTCCCGGGTCCCCCGGTGGAGCAGTACTTC CARSHFPGPPVEQYF
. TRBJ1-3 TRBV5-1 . TGCGCCAGCAGGGCGGAGGGGTCTGGAAACACCATATATTTT CASRAEGSGNTIYF
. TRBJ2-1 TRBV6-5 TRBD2 TGTGCCAGCAGCAAGCGGGGGGGTTACAATGAGCAGTTCTTC CASSKRGGYNEQFF
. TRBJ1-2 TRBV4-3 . TGCGCCAGCAGCCAAGATTTTACTATGGGGGGAGGCTACACCTTC CASSQDFTMGGGYTF